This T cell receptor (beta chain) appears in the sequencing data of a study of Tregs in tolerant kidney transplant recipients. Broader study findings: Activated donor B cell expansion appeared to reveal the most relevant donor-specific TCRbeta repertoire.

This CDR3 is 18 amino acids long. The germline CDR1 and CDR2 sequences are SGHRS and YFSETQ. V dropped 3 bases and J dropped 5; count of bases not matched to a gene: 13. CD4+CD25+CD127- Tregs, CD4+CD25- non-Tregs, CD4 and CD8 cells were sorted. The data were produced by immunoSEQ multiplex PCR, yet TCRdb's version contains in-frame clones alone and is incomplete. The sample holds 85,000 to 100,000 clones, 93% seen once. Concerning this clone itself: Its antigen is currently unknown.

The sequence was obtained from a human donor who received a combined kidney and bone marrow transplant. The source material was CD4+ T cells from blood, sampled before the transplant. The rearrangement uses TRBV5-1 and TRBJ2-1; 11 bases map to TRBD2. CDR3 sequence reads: CASSSGLAEWGRHNEQFF. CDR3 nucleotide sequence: TGCGCCAGCAGCTCGGGACTAGCGGAGTGGGGCAGGCACAATGAGCAGTTCTTC.